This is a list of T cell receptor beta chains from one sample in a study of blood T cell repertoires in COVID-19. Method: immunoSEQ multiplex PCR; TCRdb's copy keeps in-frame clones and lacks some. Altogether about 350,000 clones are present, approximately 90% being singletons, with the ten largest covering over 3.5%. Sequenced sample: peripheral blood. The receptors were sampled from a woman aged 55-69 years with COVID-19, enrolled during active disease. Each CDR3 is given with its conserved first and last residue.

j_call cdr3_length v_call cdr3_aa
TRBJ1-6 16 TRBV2 CASSKKMSGEGSPLHF
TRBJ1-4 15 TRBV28 CASTPGGSANEKLFF
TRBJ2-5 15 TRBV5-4 CASSPGGGEQETQYF
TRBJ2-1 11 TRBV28 CASSPGEEQFF
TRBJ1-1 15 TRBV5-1 CASSPVGQGYTEAFF
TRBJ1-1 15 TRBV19 CASSPSLVLRAEAFF
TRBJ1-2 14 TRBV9 CASSPILGSLGYTF
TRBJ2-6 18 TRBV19 CASSIVGTGTFGANVLTF
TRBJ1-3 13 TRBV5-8 CASSLRGGNTIYF
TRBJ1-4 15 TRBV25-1 CASSSHGGMNEKLFF
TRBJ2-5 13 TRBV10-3 CAIRGQGGETQYF
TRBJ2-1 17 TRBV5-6 CASSLVGGRSSYNEQFF
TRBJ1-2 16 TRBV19 CASSTPGRDTRYGYTF
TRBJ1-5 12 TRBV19 CASSRGPQPQHF
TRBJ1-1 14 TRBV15 CATSTKTGGTEAFF
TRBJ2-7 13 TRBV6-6 CASSYVDSREQYF
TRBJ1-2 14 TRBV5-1 CASSLTGGNYGYTF
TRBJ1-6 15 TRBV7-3 CASSPRQGTNSPLHF
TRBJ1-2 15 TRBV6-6 CASRSADRGAYGYTF